A selection of T cell receptor beta chains follows, all from one sample in a study of blood T cell repertoires in COVID-19. Here immunoSEQ multiplex PCR was the method, and the copy in TCRdb shows in-frame clones only, minus some. The sample has roughly 43,000 clones, 70% to 90% seen once. The sequenced sample consisted of peripheral blood. These receptors were taken from a man aged 55 to 69 with active COVID-19. CDR3s include the opening cysteine and the closing phenylalanine or tryptophan. A D gene is named only where the DNA matches it firmly. Clone sizes are given selectively: once, few, many, or a class where the clone is expanded.

v_gene	abundance	d_gene	len	j_gene	CDR3nt	CDR3aa
TRBV27	-	-	14	TRBJ2-2	TGTGCCAGCAGTTTACCCTCTAGAACCGGGGAGCTGTTTTTT	CASSLPSRTGELFF
TRBV18	-	TRBD2	16	TRBJ2-7	TGTGCCAGCTCACCAAGGGGACTAGCGGGAGTGGGGGAGCAGTACTTC	CASSPRGLAGVGEQYF
TRBV19	-	-	15	TRBJ2-2	TGTGCCAGTAGTGCTGGGACTTTGAACACCGGGGAGCTGTTTTTT	CASSAGTLNTGELFF
TRBV27	-	TRBD1	16	TRBJ2-4	TGTGCCAGCAGTTTATCAGGGGGCAGGCCCAAAAACATTCAGTACTTC	CASSLSGGRPKNIQYF
TRBV7-9	-	-	11	TRBJ2-5	TGTGCCAGCAGCGTAATTGAGACCCAGTACTTC	CASSVIETQYF
TRBV2	-	-	13	TRBJ2-1	TGTGCGAGTGGGGGCCAGTTTGATAATGAGCAGTTCTTC	CASGGQFDNEQFF
TRBV7-3	once	-	15	TRBJ2-3	TGTGCCAGCAGCTTCCAGGGATATAGCACAGATACGCAGTATTTT	CASSFQGYSTDTQYF
TRBV6-5	-	-	14	TRBJ1-2	TGTGCCAGCAGTCCCCCGGTGGTAAACTATGGCTACACCTTC	CASSPPVVNYGYTF
TRBV10-2	-	TRBD1	13	TRBJ1-1	TGCGCCAGCGAGGGACAGGGGGCCGTTGAAGCTTTCTTT	CASEGQGAVEAFF
TRBV5-1	-	TRBD2	16	TRBJ2-1	TGCGCCAGCAGCTTACCCGGGACTAGCGGGTACAATGAGCAGTTCTTC	CASSLPGTSGYNEQFF
TRBV29-1	-	-	11	TRBJ2-1	TGCAGTTCGAGCGTGGATTATGAGCAGTTCTTC	CSSSVDYEQFF
TRBV11-2	-	-	16	TRBJ2-2	TGTGCCAGCAGCCCATCCCCCGGGTTCGGCACCGGGGAGCTGTTTTTT	CASSPSPGFGTGELFF
TRBV7-9	once	-	16	TRBJ1-3	TGTGCCAGCAGCTTTACCGGACAGCTTGGGAGAAACACCATATATTTT	CASSFTGQLGRNTIYF
TRBV4-3	-	-	17	TRBJ1-2	TGCGCCAGCAGCCAAGATCAGCCGGGAGGTAGGGTCGATGGCTACACCTTC	CASSQDQPGGRVDGYTF
TRBV29-1	-	TRBD2	14	TRBJ2-7	TGCAGCGCAATCTTAGGGACTAGTCTCAACGAGCAGTACTTC	CSAILGTSLNEQYF
TRBV4-1	-	TRBD2	19	TRBJ2-4	TGCGCCAGCAGCCAAGGGCTAGCGGGAGGAGGAAGCCCCCAAAACATTCAGTACTTC	CASSQGLAGGGSPQNIQYF
TRBV5-1	-	-	12	TRBJ2-7	TGCGCCAGCAGCTTGTCTCCCTACGAGCAGTACTTC	CASSLSPYEQYF
TRBV11-3	-	-	15	TRBJ2-2	TGTGCCAGCAGCCCAACAGGTTCCTTCGGCGGGGAGCTGTTTTTT	CASSPTGSFGGELFF
TRBV4-2	-	TRBD2	15	TRBJ2-7	TGTGCCAGCAGCCAAGATCCGGCTAGCGGTTACGAGCAGTACTTC	CASSQDPASGYEQYF
TRBV15	-	TRBD1	15	TRBJ2-1	TGTGCCACCAGCAGCCACAGGGGATCAAACAATGAGCAGTTCTTC	CATSSHRGSNNEQFF
TRBV4-1	-	TRBD2	18	TRBJ2-1	TGCGCCAGCAGCCAATCCAGGGGCCTAGCGGGAGGGGGAAATGAGCAGTTCTTC	CASSQSRGLAGGGNEQFF
TRBV11-2	once	TRBD1	15	TRBJ2-2	TGTGCCAGCAGCCCCCCCGGGACAGGCACCGGGGAGCTGTTTTTT	CASSPPGTGTGELFF
TRBV6-5	-	-	15	TRBJ1-1	TGTGCCAGCAGTTACTCCGGGACAACGAACACTGAAGCTTTCTTT	CASSYSGTTNTEAFF
TRBV9	-	TRBD1	14	TRBJ1-1	TGTGCCAGCAGCCTCACAACAGGGGGCACTGAAGCTTTCTTT	CASSLTTGGTEAFF
TRBV27	-	-	14	TRBJ1-4	TGTGCCAGCAGTTTTGGGAGTTCGGGGGAAAAACTGTTTTTT	CASSFGSSGEKLFF
TRBV19	-	TRBD2	15	TRBJ2-7	TGTGCCAGCTCAAGGGAGCTAGCGGGATCCTACGAGCAGTACTTC	CASSRELAGSYEQYF
TRBV7-2	few	-	14	TRBJ1-2	TGTGCCAGCAGCCCATCCGGCGGGGTTAGGGGCTACACCTTC	CASSPSGGVRGYTF
TRBV25-1	-	TRBD1	15	TRBJ2-5	TGTGCCAGCAGTTTTGACAGGGCGGTTGAGGAGACCCAGTACTTC	CASSFDRAVEETQYF
TRBV4-2	few	-	15	TRBJ2-3	TGTGCCAGCAGCCAACTAGTGGGTAGTGGTGATACGCAGTATTTT	CASSQLVGSGDTQYF
TRBV6-2/TRBV6-3	-	-	15	TRBJ2-7	TGTGCCAGCAGTAACCCCTTGCGGGCCACCTACGAGCAGTACTTC	CASSNPLRATYEQYF
TRBV5-1	-	TRBD1	15	TRBJ1-5	TGCGCCAGCAGACCAGGGACAGATAGCAATCAGCCCCAGCATTTT	CASRPGTDSNQPQHF
TRBV2	-	TRBD2	13	TRBJ2-1	TGTGCCAGCAGTGAAGGACTAGCGGGCGAGCAGTTCTTC	CASSEGLAGEQFF
TRBV19	-	-	15	TRBJ1-6	TGTGCCAGTACCCCTCCGGGAGGGGTTAATTCACCCCTCCACTTT	CASTPPGGVNSPLHF
TRBV5-6	-	TRBD1	16	TRBJ1-1	TGTGCCAGCAGCCATAATCCGGGACAGGGGTGGACTGAAGCTTTCTTT	CASSHNPGQGWTEAFF
TRBV6-2/TRBV6-3	medium-sized	-	11	TRBJ2-1	TGTGCCAGCAGTTACTCAGCGGAGCAGTTCTTC	CASSYSAEQFF
TRBV10-3	-	TRBD1	16	TRBJ1-2	TGTGCCATAAACATGGACAGGGCGCCAGTTAAGAATGGCTACACCTTC	CAINMDRAPVKNGYTF
TRBV7-9	-	-	13	TRBJ2-1	TGTGCCAGCAGCCAAGCGGTTCGGAGTGAGCAGTTCTTC	CASSQAVRSEQFF
TRBV30	-	TRBD2	16	TRBJ2-1	TGTGCCTGGAGTCAACGGGGACTAGCGGGAGAGTCTGAGCAGTTCTTC	CAWSQRGLAGESEQFF
TRBV6-6	-	-	15	TRBJ1-4	TGTGCCAGCAGTTATGGGCCAGGCCCTAATGAAAAACTGTTTTTT	CASSYGPGPNEKLFF
TRBV24-1	-	TRBD1	16	TRBJ2-5	TGTGCCACCAGTGACCCACTGGGACAGGGGGAAGAGACCCAGTACTTC	CATSDPLGQGEETQYF
TRBV5-1	once	-	16	TRBJ1-3	TGCGCCAGCAGCTTGGGGGTAGCTGGCTCTGGAAACACCATATATTTT	CASSLGVAGSGNTIYF
TRBV4-1	-	TRBD1	16	TRBJ1-4	TGCGCCAGCAGCCAAGATGAGGCAGGGGGAAGGGAAAAACTGTTTTTT	CASSQDEAGGREKLFF
TRBV25-1	-	-	12	TRBJ1-1	TGTGCCAGCAGTGAAAATTCTCGTCAAGCTTTCTTT	CASSENSRQAFF
TRBV5-6	-	-	14	TRBJ2-7	TGTGCCAGCAGCTTGGTGCAGGGGACCTACGAGCAGTACTTC	CASSLVQGTYEQYF
TRBV10-3	-	TRBD2	16	TRBJ2-2	TGTGCCATCAGTGAGCCGGGGGGGAAGAACACCGGGGAGCTGTTTTTT	CAISEPGGKNTGELFF
TRBV27	-	-	15	TRBJ2-7	TGTGCCAGCAGTTTATACCTCGGGAGAGAGCACGAGCAGTACTTC	CASSLYLGREHEQYF
TRBV4-3	-	-	15	TRBJ1-4	TGCGCCAGCAGCCAAGACAGGGCAACTAATGAAAAACTGTTTTTT	CASSQDRATNEKLFF
TRBV5-4	-	TRBD1	15	TRBJ1-2	TGTGCCAGCAGCTTGTCGTGGACAGGGGTTGATGGCTACACCTTC	CASSLSWTGVDGYTF
TRBV19	-	TRBD2	17	TRBJ2-2	TGTGCCAGTACCCCTGGTAGCGGGAGGGTGAGCACCGGGGAGCTGTTTTTT	CASTPGSGRVSTGELFF
TRBV3-1/TRBV3-2	-	TRBD1	16	TRBJ2-4	TGTGCCAGCAGCCAAGTTTCGGACAGGGGTAAAAACATTCAGTACTTC	CASSQVSDRGKNIQYF